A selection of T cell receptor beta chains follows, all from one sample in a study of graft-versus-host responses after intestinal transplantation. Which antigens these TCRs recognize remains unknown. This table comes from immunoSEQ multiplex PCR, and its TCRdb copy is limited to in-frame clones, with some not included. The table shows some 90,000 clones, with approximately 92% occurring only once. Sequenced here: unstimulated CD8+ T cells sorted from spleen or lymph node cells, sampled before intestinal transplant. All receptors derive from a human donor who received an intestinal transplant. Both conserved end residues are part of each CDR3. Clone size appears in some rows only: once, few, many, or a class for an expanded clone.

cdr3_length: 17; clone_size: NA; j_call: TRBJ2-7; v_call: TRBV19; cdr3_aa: CASSTLGASGAPYEQYF
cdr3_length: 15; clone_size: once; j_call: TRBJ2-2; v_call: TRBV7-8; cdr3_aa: CASSLLLGDTGELFF
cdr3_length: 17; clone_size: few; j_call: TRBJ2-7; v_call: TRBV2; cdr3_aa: CASSEVPGGGIAYEQYF
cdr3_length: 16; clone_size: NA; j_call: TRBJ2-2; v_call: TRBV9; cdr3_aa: CASSGPPGNDTGELFF
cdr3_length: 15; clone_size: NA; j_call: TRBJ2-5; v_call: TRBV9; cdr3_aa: CASSVRSGGAGTQYF
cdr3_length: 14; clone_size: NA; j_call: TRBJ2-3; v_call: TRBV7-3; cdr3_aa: CASSSGLAGDTQYF
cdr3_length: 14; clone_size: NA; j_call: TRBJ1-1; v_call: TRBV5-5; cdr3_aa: CASSTPGGNTEAFF
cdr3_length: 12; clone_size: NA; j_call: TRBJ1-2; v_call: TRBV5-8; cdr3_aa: CASRQGRHGYTF
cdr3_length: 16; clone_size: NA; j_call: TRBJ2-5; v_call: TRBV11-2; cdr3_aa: CASSLMGQGYQETQYF
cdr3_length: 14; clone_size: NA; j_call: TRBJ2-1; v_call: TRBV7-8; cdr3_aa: CASSLVGPYNEQFF
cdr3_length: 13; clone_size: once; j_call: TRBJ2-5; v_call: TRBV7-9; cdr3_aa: CASSPPRQETQYF
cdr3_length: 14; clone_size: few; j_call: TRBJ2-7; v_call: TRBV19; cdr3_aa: CASSASQGAYEQYF
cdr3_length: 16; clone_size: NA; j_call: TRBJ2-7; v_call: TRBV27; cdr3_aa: CASSQAPPGQGYEQYF
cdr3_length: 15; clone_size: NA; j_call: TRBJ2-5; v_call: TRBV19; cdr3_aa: CASSIGSGGSETQYF
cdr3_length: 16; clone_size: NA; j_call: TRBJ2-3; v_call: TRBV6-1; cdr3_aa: CASSEATRSYADTQYF
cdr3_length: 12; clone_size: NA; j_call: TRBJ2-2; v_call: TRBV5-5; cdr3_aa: CASSLVFGELFF
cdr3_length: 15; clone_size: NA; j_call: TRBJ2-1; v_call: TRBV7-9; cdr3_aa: CASSLLGLGDNEQFF
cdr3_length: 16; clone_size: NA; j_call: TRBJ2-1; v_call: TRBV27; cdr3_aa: CASSLSGVSSYNEQFF
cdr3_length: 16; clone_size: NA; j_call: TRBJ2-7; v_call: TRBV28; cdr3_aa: CASSLSLAGSHYEQYF
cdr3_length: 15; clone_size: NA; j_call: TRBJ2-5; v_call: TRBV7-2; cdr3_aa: CASSIAGSLQETQYF
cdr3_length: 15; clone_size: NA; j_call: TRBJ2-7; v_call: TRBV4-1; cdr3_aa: CASSQVGSVGNEQYF
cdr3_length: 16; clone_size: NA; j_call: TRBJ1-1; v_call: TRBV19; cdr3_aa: CAIRATGTDALLEAFF
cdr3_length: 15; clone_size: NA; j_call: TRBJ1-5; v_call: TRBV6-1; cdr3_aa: CASRVTGDSNQPQHF
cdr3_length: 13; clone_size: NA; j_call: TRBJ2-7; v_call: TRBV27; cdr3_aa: CASSFGEEYEQYF
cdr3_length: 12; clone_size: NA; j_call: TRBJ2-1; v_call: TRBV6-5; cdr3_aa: CASRGENNEQFF
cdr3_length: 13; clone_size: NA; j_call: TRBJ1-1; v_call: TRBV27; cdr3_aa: CASRAGFGGEAFF
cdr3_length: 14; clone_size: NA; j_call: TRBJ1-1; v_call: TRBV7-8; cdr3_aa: CASSFSGRNTEAFF
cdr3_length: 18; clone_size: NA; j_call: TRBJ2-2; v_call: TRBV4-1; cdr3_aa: CASSQDIPGMVNTGELFF
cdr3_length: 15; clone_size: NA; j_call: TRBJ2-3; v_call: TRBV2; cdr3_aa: CASSEVGGRGDTQYF
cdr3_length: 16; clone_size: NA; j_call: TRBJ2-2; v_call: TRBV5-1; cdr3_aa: CASSLYAGGKNGELFF
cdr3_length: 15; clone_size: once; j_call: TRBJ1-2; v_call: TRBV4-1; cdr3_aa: CASSQGEGGSYGYTF
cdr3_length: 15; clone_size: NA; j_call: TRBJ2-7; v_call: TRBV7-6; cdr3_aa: CASSNGQGRSYEQYF
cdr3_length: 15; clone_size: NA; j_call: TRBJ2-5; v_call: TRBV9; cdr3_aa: CASSPTRGAGETQYF
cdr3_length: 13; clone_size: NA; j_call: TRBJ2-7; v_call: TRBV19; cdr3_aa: CARHGLVSNEQYF
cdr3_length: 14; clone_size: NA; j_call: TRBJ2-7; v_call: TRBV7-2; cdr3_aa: CASSPTVSSYEQYF
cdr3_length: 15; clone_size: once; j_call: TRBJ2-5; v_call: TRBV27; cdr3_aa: CASSLSPGGQETQYF
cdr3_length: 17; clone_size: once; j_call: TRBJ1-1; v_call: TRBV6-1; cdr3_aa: CASSEAHLREGGTEAFF
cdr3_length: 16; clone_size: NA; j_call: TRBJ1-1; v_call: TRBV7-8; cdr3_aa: CASSSDRVSWNTEAFF
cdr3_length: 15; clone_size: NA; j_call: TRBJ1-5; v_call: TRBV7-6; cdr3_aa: CASSPGVGSNQPQHF
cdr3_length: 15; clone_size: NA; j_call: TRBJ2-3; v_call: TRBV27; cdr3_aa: CASSLGTSGTDTQYF
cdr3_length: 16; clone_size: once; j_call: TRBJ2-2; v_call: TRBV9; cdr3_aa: CASSGGTAKNTGELFF
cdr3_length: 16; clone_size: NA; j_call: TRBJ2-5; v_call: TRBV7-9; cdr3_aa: CASTEGLAGGRETQYF
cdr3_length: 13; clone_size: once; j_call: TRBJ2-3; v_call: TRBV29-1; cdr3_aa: CSVGGENTDTQYF
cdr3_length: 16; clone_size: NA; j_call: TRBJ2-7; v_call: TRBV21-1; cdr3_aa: CASSKESAGTPYEQYF
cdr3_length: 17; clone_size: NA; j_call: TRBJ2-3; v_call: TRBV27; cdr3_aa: CASSVAGGHVSTDTQYF
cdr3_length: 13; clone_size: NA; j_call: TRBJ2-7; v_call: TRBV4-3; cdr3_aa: CASSPGLAYEQYF
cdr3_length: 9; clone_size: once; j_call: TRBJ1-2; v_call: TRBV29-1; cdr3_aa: CSVADGYTF
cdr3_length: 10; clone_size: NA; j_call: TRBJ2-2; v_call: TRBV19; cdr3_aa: CASHTGELFF
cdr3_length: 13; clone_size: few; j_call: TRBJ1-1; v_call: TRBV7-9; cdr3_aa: CASSLGASAEAFF
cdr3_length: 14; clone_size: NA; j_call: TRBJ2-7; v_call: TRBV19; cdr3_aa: CASSVAGSSYEQYF
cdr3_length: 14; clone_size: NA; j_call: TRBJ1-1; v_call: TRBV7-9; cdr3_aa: CASSLALGAAEAFF